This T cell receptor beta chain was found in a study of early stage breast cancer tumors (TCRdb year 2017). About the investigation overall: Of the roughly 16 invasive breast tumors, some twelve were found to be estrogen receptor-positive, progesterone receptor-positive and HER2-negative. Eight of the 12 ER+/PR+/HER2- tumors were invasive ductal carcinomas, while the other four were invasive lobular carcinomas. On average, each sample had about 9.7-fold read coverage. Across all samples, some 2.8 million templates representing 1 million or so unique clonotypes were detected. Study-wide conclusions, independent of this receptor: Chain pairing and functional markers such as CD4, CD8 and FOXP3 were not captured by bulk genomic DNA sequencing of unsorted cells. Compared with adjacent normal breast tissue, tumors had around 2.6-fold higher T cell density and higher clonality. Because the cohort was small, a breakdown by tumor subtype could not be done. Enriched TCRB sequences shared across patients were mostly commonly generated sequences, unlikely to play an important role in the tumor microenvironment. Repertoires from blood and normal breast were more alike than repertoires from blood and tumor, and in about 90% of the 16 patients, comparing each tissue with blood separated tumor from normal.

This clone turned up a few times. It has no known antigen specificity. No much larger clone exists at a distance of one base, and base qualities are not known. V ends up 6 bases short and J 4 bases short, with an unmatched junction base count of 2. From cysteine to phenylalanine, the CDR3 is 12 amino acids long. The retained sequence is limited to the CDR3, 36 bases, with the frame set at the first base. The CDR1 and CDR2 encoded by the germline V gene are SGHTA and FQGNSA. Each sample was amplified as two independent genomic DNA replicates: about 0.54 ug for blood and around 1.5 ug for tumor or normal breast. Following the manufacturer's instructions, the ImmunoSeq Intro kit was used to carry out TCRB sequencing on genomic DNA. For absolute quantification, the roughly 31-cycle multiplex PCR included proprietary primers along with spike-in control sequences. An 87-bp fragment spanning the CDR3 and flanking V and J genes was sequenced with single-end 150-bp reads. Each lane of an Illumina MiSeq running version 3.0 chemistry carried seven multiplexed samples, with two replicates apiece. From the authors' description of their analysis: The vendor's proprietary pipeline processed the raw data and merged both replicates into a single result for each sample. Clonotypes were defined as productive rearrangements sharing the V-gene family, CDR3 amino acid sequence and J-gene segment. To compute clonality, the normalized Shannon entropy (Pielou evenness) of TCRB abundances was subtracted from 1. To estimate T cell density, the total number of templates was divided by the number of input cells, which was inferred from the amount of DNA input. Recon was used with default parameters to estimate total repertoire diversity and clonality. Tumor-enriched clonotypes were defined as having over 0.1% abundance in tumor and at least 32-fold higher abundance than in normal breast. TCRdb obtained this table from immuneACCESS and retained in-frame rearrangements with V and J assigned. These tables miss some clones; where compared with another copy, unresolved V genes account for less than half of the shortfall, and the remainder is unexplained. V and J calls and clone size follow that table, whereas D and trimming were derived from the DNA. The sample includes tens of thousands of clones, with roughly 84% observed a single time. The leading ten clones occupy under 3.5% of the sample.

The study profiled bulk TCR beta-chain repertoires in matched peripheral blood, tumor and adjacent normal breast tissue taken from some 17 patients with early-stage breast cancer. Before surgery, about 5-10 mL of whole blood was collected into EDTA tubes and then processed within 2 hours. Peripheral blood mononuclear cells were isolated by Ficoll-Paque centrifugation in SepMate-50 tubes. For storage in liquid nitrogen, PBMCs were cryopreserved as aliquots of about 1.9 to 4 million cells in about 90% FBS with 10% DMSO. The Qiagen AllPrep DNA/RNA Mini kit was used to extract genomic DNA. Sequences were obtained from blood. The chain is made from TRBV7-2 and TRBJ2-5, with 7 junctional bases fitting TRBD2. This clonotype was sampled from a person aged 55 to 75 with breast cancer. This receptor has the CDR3 CASSGGGETQYF. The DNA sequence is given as TGTGCCAGCAGTGGGGGGGGAGAGACCCAGTACTTC.